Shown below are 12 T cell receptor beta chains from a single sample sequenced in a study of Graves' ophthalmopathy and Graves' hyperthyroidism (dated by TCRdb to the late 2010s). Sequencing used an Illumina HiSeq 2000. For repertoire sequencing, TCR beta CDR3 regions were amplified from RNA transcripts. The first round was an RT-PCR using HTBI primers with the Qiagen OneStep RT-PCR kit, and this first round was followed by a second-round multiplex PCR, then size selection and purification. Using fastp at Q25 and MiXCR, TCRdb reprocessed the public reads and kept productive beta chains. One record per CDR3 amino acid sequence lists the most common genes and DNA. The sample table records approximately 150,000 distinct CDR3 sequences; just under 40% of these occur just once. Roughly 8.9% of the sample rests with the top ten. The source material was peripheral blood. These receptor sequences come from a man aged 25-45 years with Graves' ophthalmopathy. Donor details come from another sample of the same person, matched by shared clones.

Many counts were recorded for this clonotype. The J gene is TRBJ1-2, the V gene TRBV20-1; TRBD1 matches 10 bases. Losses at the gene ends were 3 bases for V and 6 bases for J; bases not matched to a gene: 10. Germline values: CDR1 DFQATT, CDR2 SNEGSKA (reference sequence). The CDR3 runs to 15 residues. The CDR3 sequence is CSARGPGQGKDGYTF. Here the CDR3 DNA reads TGCAGTGCTAGGGGCCCGGGACAGGGGAAAGATGGCTACACCTTC.

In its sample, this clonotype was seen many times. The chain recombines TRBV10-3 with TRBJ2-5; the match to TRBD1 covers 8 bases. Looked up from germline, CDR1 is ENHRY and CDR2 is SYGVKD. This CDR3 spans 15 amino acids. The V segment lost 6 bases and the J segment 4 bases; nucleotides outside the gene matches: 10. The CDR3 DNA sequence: TGTGCCATCAGCTACGCAGGCAGGGGGCTAGAGACCCAGTACTTC. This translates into CAISYAGRGLETQYF.

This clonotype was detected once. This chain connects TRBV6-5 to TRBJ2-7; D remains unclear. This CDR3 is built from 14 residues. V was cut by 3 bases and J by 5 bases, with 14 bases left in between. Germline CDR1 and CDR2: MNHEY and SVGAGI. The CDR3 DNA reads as TGTGCCAGCAGTTATCATCAGGAATCCCACGAGCAGTACTTC. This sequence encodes CASSYHQESHEQYF.

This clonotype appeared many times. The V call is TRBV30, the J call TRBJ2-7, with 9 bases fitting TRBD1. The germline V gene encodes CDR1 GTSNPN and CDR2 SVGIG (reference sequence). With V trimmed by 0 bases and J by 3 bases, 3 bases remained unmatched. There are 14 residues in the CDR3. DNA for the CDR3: TGTGCCTGGAGTGTATCGACAGGGGGCTACGAGCAGTACTTC. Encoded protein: CAWSVSTGGYEQYF.

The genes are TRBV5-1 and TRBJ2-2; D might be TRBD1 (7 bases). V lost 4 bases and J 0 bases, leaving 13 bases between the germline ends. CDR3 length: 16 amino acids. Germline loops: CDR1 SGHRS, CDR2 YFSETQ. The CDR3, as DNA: TGCGCCAGCAGCAATGGGGGGACAGCGAACACCGGGGAGCTGTTTTTT. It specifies CASSNGGTANTGELFF.

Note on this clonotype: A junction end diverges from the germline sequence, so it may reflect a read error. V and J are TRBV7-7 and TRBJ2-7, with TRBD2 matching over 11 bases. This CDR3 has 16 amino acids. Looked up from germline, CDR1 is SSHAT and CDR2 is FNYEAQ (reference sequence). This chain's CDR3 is CASSLEIAGGHYEQYF. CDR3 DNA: TGTGCTAGCAGCTTAGAGATAGCGGGAGGGCACTACGAGCAGTACTTC.

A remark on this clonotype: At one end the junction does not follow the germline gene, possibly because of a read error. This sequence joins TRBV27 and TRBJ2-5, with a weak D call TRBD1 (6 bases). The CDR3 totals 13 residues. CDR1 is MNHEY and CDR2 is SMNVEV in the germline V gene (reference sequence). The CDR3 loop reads CATSALGGETQYF. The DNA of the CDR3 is TGTGCCACCAGTGCCTTAGGGGGAGAGACCCAGTACTTC.

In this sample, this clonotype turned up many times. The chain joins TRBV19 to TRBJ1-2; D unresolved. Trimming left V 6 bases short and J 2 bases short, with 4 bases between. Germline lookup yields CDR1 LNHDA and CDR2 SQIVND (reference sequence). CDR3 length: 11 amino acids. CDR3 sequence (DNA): TGTGCCAGTAGCTGGAACTATGGCTACACCTTC. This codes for CASSWNYGYTF.

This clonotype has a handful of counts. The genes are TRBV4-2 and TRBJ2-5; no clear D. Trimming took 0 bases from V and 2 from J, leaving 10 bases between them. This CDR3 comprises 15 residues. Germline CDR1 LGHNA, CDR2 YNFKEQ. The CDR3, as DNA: TGTGCCAGCAGCCAAGAAGCAACCGGACAAGAGACCCAGTACTTC. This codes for CASSQEATGQETQYF.

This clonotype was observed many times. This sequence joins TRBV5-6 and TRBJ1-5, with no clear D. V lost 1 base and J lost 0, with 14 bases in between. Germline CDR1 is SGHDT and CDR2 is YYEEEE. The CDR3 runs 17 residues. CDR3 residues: CASSLRQSTYSNQPQHF. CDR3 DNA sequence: TGTGCCAGCAGCTTGAGGCAGAGCACGTATAGCAATCAGCCCCAGCATTTT.

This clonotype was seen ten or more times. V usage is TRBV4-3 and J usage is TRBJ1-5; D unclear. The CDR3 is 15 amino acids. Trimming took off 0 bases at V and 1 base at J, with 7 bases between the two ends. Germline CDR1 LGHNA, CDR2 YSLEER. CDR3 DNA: TGCGCCAGCAGCCAAGACCTTAGGAGCAATCAGCCCCAGCATTTT. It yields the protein CASSQDLRSNQPQHF.

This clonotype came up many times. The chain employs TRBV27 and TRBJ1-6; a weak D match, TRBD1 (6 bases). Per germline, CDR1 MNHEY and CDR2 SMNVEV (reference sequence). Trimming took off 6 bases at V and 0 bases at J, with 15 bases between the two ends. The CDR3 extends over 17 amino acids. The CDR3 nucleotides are TGTGCCAGCAGACTGGACAGAGCCACCTCCTATAATTCACCCCTCCACTTT. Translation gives CASRLDRATSYNSPLHF.